What follows are 6 T cell receptor beta chains derived from one specimen sequenced in a study of blood T cell repertoires in COVID-19 (dated by TCRdb to about 2020). Preparation of the library involved the immunoSEQ multiplex PCR assay. TCRdb re-hosts the immuneACCESS table, in-frame sequences only. Its copies lack some clones; in the studies checked, an unresolved V gene accounts for under half of them, and the cause for the rest is not known. This sample comprises about 14,000 clones, approximately 73% of them detected only once. 20% to 25% of the sample is held by the ten biggest clonotypes. Sequenced input: peripheral blood. Receptors originate from a boy aged 2-9 years with active or convalescent COVID-19.

There are a few counts of this clone. V and J are TRBV14 and TRBJ2-3; the match to TRBD2 covers 9 bases. The V and J ends lost 0 bases and 4 bases, in that order; junction bases with no gene match: 5. The germline CDR1 and CDR2 sequences are SGHDN and FVKESK. This CDR3 comprises 16 residues. CDR3 DNA: TGTGCCAGCAGCCAAGATCCTAGCGGGGTAGCAGATACGCAGTATTTT. It codes for CASSQDPSGVADTQYF.

This chain connects TRBV3-1 (or the pseudogene TRBV3-2) to TRBJ2-7; 8 bases match TRBD1. The V gene's germline CDR1 is LGHDT and CDR2 YNNKEL (reference sequence). The V segment lost 5 bases and the J segment 2 bases; nucleotides outside the gene matches: 5. This CDR3 is 14 amino acids long. As DNA, the CDR3 is TGTGCCAGCAGCTTAGACAGGGGAGCCTACGAGCAGTACTTC. As protein: CASSLDRGAYEQYF.

The V call is TRBV5-1, the J call TRBJ1-3; tentative D call: TRBD1 (5 bases). Germline values: CDR1 SGHRS, CDR2 YFSETQ. This CDR3 contains 16 residues. With 0 bases removed from V and 2 bases from J, the gap between germline ends came to 12 bases. CDR3 in DNA: TGCGCCAGCAGCTTGGGACAGCCTTCGGCTGGAAACACCATATATTTT. The encoded protein is CASSLGQPSAGNTIYF.

The chain employs TRBV19 and TRBJ1-1; D is undetermined. Trimming stripped 8 bases from V and 1 base from J, with 14 bases between. The germline V gene has CDR1 LNHDA and CDR2 SQIVND (reference sequence). The CDR3 runs to 14 residues. This CDR3 reads CASSVSGENTEAFF. The CDR3 DNA reads as TGTGCCAGTTCAGTTTCCGGGGAGAACACTGAAGCTTTCTTT.

This clone was seen only a few times. The V gene is TRBV18, the J gene TRBJ1-1, with 9 bases fitting TRBD1. CDR3 length equals 14 residues. Trimming took 4 bases from V and 1 from J; bases not matched to a gene: 1. Germline CDR1 KGHSH, CDR2 LQKENI. CDR3 in DNA: TGTGCCAGCTCACAGGACAGGGGGAACACTGAAGCTTTCTTT. It translates to CASSQDRGNTEAFF.

CDR3 region: CASSWTEQETQYF. The CDR3 DNA reads TGTGCCAGTAGCTGGACAGAGCAAGAGACCCAGTACTTC. The chain uses TRBV19 and TRBJ2-5, with a weak D call TRBD1 (6 bases). Between the trimmed V and J ends, which lost 6 bases and 2 bases, there was a span of 10 bases. This CDR3 is built from 13 residues. Germline V gene lookup returns CDR1 LNHDA and CDR2 SQIVND (reference sequence).